This T cell receptor beta chain was profiled in a study of regulatory T cells in long-lasting Graves disease. Study-wide context: Patients met the persistent Graves' disease definition after over 5 years of antithyroid drugs with positive TSH receptor antibodies.

Noted time point: persistent/refractory GD, antithyroid drugs over 5 years with positive TRAb. PBMC-derived RNA was used for the TCR library. Libraries of TCR beta came from iRepertoire HTBI primers plus Arm-PCR of CDR3 regions. TCRdb used MiXCR to reprocess the multiplex PCR reads, holding one entry per CDR3 protein. The sample consists of about 460,000 distinct CDR3 sequences, 22% of them appearing once. Trimming removed 6 bases at V and 1 base at J, with 21 bases between. Germline CDR1 MDHEN, CDR2 SYDVKM. The CDR3 runs 17 residues. This TCR was sampled from a female donor with Graves disease. The rearrangement uses TRBV28 and TRBJ1-2; TRBD1 might be the D (5 bases). Sample: peripheral blood mononuclear cells (PBMCs), taken when the disease was refractory, from a patient treated with antithyroid drugs. The CDR3: CASSPVIWQGYNYGYTF. The CDR3 bases are TGTGCCAGCAGCCCCGTAATATGGCAGGGATATAACTATGGCTACACCTTC.